This entry concerns a single TCR beta chain. This sample was taken from a study of tumor T cells in aggressive B-cell lymphoma. Germline CDR1 and CDR2: LNHNV and YYDKDF (reference sequence). V shed 5 bases, J shed 6 bases, and the junction held 6 bases outside the gene matches. The CDR3 loop spans 14 amino acids. The assay was immunoSEQ multiplex PCR, and TCRdb's table has in-frame clones only and misses some. Among around 6,600 clones listed, nearly 90% were seen once. The chain recombines TRBV15 with TRBJ2-3; 9 positions agree with TRBD1. Sample: tumor tissue. The sequence came from an adult with diffuse large B cell lymphoma. Some clones in this sample may be carry-over from other donors' samples. CDR3 sequence: CATSPPQGADTQYF. In DNA, the CDR3 is TGTGCCACCAGCCCCCCACAGGGGGCGGATACGCAGTATTTT.